The TCR beta chain described here comes from a study of T cell responses to AZD1222 COVID-19 vaccine. Across the whole study: Recipients boosted at about 4 weeks or about 12 weeks are pooled.

Study observations and caveats: Regions left unmutated in variants are reportedly the target of nearly half of spike-specific TCRs. Repertoire sampling occurred only after the peak T cell response. Vaccination with two AZD1222 doses was followed by a rise in Spike-specific TCR breadth and depth.

Note on this clone: As yet, its antigen is unknown.

The CDR3 spans 15 residues. Germline loops: CDR1 SGDLS, CDR2 YYNGEE. V was cut by 0 bases and J by 5 bases, with 11 bases left in between. The assay was immunoSEQ multiplex PCR, and TCRdb's table has in-frame clones only and misses some. This repertoire shows over 100,000 clones, approximately 88% found once; its top ten account for roughly 3.5%. Sequencing used peripheral blood, obtained on day 0 of AZD1222 vaccination. This chain joins TRBV9 and TRBJ1-4; D not certain. The source of this sequence is an adult in good health. CDR3 coding DNA: TGTGCCAGCAGCGTAGGTGCGTGGGGAAATGAAAAACTGTTTTTT. Translating it yields CASSVGAWGNEKLFF.